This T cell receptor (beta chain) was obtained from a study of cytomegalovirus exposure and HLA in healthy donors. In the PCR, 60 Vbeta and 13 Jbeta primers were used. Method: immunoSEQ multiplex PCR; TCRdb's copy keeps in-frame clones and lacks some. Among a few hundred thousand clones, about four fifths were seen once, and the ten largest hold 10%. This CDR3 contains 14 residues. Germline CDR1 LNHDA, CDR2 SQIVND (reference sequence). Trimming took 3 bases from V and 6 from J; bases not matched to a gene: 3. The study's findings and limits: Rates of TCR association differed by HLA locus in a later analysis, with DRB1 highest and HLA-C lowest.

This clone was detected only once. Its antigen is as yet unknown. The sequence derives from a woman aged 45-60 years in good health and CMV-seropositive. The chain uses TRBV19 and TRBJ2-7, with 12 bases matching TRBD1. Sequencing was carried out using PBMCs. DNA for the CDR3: TGTGCCAGTAGTATGGGACAGGGGGCGGGCGAGCAGTACTTC. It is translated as CASSMGQGAGEQYF.